The rows below give T cell receptor beta chains drawn from one sample of a study of T cell responses to AZD1222 COVID-19 vaccine. Repertoires were generated with immunoSEQ multiplex PCR, while TCRdb's copy carries only in-frame clones and drops some. This sample carries roughly 150,000 clones, approximately 91% of them seen once, and the ten largest clones take less than 2%. Sequenced material: peripheral blood, taken 28 days after the second AZD1222 dose. The source of these receptors is an adult who received the AZD1222 COVID-19 vaccine. CDR3s include the opening cysteine and the closing phenylalanine or tryptophan. The order of the fields is CDR3 DNA, CDR3 protein, J gene, V gene, clone size, D gene. A D gene is named only where the DNA matches it firmly. Only part of the rows carry a size: once, few, many, or a class if the clone is expanded.

cdr3_nt: TGTGCCAGCAGCTTTGGGCTGACTCTCCGTGAGCAGTTCTTC
cdr3_aa: CASSFGLTLREQFF
j_call: TRBJ2-1
v_call: TRBV5-6
clone_size: once
d_call: -

cdr3_nt: TGTGCCAGCAACCCGCACAGGGGGCAGGTTGGCTACACCTTC
cdr3_aa: CASNPHRGQVGYTF
j_call: TRBJ1-2
v_call: TRBV6-6
clone_size: -
d_call: TRBD1

cdr3_nt: TGTGCCAGCAGCCCCCCCGGGCGGGAGAGGGCCTACGAGCAGTACTTC
cdr3_aa: CASSPPGRERAYEQYF
j_call: TRBJ2-7
v_call: TRBV7-6
clone_size: -
d_call: TRBD2

cdr3_nt: TGTGCCAGCAGTCGAAAAAGCTACAGGGGAAGCACCTACAATGAGCAGTTCTTC
cdr3_aa: CASSRKSYRGSTYNEQFF
j_call: TRBJ2-1
v_call: TRBV27
clone_size: -
d_call: TRBD1

cdr3_nt: TGTGCCTGGACCTCCCCGATCGCTGAAGCTTTCTTT
cdr3_aa: CAWTSPIAEAFF
j_call: TRBJ1-1
v_call: TRBV30
clone_size: -
d_call: -

cdr3_nt: TGTGCCAGTAGTACCCAGTCGAACACTGAAGCTTTCTTT
cdr3_aa: CASSTQSNTEAFF
j_call: TRBJ1-1
v_call: TRBV19
clone_size: -
d_call: -

cdr3_nt: TGTGCCAGCAGCCACCGGGCCGTTAGCAGCGAGCAGTACTTC
cdr3_aa: CASSHRAVSSEQYF
j_call: TRBJ2-7
v_call: TRBV7-9
clone_size: -
d_call: -

cdr3_nt: TGTGCCAGCAGCCGACAGGATACCGGGGAGCTGTTTTTT
cdr3_aa: CASSRQDTGELFF
j_call: TRBJ2-2
v_call: TRBV7-3
clone_size: -
d_call: -

cdr3_nt: TGTGCCACCAGCAGGGGGGCGGTCGGGGAAAAACTGTTTTTT
cdr3_aa: CATSRGAVGEKLFF
j_call: TRBJ1-4
v_call: TRBV15
clone_size: -
d_call: -

cdr3_nt: TGCGCCAGCAGCTTTAGCGCAGGACCCTACGAGCAGTTCTTC
cdr3_aa: CASSFSAGPYEQFF
j_call: TRBJ2-1
v_call: TRBV5-1
clone_size: -
d_call: -